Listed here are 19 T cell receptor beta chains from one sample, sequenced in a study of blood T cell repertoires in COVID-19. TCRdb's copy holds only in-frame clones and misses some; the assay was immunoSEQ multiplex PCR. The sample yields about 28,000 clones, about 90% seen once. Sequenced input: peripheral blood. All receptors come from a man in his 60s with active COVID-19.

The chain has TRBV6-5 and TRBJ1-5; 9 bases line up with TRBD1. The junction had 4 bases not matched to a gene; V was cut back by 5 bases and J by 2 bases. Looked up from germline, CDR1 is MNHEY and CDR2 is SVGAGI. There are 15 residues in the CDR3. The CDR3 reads CASSLDRGGNQPQHF. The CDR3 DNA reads TGTGCCAGCAGTCTGGACAGGGGTGGCAATCAGCCCCAGCATTTT.

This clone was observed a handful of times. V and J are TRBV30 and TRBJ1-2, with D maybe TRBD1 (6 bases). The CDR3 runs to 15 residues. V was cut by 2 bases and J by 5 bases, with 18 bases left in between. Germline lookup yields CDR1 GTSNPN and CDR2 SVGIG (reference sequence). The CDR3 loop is CAWSRDRSFSYGYTF. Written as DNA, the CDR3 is TGTGCCTGGAGTCGAGACAGGTCTTTTTCGTATGGCTACACCTTC.

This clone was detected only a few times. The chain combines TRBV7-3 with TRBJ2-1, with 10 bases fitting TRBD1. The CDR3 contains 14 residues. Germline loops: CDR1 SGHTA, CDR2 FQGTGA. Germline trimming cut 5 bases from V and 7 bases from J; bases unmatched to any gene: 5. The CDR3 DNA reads TGTGCCAGCAGCCGGGACAGGGGCGGGAATGAGCAGTTCTTC. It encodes CASSRDRGGNEQFF.

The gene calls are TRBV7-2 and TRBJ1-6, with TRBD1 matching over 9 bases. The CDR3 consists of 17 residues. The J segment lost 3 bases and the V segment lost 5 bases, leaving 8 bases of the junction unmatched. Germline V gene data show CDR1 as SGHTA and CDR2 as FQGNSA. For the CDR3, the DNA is TGTGCCAGCAGCACCCGACAGGGGGTAGTCTATAATTCACCCCTCCACTTT. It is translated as CASSTRQGVVYNSPLHF.

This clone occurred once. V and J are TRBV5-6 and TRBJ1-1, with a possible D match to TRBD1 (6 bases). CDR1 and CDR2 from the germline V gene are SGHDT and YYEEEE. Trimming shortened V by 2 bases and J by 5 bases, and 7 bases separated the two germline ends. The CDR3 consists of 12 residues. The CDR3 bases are TGTGCCAGCAGCTTAAGGGGGACTGAAGCTTTCTTT. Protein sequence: CASSLRGTEAFF.

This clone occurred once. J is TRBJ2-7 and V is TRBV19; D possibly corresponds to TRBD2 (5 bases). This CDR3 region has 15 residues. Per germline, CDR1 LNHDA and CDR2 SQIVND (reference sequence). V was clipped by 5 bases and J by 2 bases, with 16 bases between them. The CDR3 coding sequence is TGTGCCAGTAGTGGAGGCGCAGTTGGGACCTACGAGCAGTACTTC. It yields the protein CASSGGAVGTYEQYF.

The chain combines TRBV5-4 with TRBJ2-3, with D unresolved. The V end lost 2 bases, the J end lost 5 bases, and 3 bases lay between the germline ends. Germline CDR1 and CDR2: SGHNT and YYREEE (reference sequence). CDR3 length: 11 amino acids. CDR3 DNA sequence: TGTGCCAGCAGCTTCTTAGATACGCAGTATTTT. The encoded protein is CASSFLDTQYF.

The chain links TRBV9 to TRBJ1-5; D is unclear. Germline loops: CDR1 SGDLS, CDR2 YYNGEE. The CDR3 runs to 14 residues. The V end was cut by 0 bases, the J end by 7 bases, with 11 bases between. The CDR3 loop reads CASSVDGRSQPQHF. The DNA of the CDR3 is TGTGCCAGCAGCGTAGACGGGAGAAGCCAGCCCCAGCATTTT.

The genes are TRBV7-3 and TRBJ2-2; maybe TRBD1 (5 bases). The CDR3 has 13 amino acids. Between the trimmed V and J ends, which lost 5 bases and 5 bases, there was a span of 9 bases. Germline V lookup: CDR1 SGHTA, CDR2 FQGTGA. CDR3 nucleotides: TGTGCCAGCAGCCCAGCAGGGACCGGGGAGCTGTTTTTT. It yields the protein CASSPAGTGELFF.

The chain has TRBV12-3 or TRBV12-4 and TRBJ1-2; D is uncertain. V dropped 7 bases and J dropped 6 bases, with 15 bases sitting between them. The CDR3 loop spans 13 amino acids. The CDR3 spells CASNSGREDGYTF. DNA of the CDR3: TGTGCCAGCAACAGTGGGCGGGAGGATGGCTACACCTTC.

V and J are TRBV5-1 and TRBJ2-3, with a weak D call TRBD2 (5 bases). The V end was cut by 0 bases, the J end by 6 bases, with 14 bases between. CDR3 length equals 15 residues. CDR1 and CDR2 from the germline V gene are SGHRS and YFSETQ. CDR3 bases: TGCGCCAGCAGCTTGGGGCTAGCACTCATGGATACGCAGTATTTT. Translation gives CASSLGLALMDTQYF. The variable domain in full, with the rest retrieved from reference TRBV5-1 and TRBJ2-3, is KAGVTQTPRYLIKTRGQQVTLSCSPISGHRSVSWYQQTPGQGLQFLFEYFSETQRNKGNFPGRFSGRQFSNSRSEMNVSTLELGDSALYLCASSLGLALMDTQYFGPGTRLTVL.

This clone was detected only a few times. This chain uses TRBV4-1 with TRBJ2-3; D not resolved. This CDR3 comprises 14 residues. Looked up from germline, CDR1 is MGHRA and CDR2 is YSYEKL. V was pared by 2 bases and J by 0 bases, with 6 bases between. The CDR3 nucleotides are TGCGCCAGCAGCCAATTCCAGAGCACAGATACGCAGTATTTT. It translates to CASSQFQSTDTQYF.

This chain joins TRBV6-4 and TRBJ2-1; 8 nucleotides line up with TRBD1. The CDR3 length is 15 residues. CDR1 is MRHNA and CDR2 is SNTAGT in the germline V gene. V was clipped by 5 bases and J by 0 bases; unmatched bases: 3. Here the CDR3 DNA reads TGTGCCAGCAGTACTCAGGGGGCCTCCTACAATGAGCAGTTCTTC. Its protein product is CASSTQGASYNEQFF.

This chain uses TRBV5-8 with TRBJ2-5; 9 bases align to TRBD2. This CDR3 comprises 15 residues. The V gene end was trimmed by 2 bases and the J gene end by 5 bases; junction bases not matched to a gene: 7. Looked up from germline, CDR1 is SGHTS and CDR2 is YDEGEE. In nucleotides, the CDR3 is TGTGCCAGCAGCTTCGGTAGCGGGGGCGGTGAGACCCAGTACTTC. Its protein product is CASSFGSGGGETQYF.

Written as DNA, the CDR3 is TGTGCCACCGCGGGGGGGACACTAAACACTGAAGCTTTCTTT. Amino acids: CATAGGTLNTEAFF. The gene calls are TRBV10-3 and TRBJ1-1; maybe TRBD1 (6 bases). Germline V gives CDR1 ENHRY, CDR2 SYGVKD. The CDR3 has 14 residues. The germline V and J ends were trimmed by 10 bases and 2 bases, with 17 bases remaining between them.

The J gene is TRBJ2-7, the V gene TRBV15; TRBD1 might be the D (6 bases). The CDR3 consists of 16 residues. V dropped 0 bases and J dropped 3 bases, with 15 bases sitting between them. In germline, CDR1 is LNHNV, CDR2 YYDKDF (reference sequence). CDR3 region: CATSREVTAGVYEQYF. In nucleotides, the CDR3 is TGTGCCACCAGCAGAGAGGTGACAGCAGGGGTCTACGAGCAGTACTTC.

The CDR3 region is CASSVRGRNSPLHF. For the CDR3, the DNA is TGTGCCAGTAGTGTCAGGGGACGTAATTCACCCCTCCACTTT. This sequence joins TRBV19 and TRBJ1-6, with a weak D call TRBD1 (6 bases). This CDR3 is 14 amino acids long. CDR1 is LNHDA, CDR2 SQIVND, per germline (reference sequence). Trimming took 5 bases from V and 6 from J, leaving 11 bases between them.

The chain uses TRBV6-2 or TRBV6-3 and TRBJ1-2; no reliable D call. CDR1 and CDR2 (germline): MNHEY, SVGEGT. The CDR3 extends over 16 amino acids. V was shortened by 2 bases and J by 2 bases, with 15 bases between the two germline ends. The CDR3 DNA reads TGTGCCAGCAGTTACGGAGTTGTCGGCTTAAACTATGGCTACACCTTC. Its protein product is CASSYGVVGLNYGYTF.

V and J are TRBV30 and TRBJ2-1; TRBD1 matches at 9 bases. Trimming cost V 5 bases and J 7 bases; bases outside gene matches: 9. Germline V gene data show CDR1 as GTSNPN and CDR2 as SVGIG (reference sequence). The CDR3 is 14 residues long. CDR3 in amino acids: CAWDTGGHINEQFF. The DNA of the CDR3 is TGTGCCTGGGATACAGGGGGCCACATTAATGAGCAGTTCTTC.